The 27 T cell receptor beta chains reported below all come from one sample, sequenced in a study of T cell repertoires in cytomegalovirus infection. From the reads, TCRdb called clonotypes with MiXCR, one entry per CDR3 protein. The sample carries approximately 990,000 distinct CDR3 sequences, about a third recorded once. These receptors have no identified antigens. Material: cultured CD8+ T cells from PBMCs, obtained from culture after CMV antigen stimulation. The receptors derive from a human donor in good health (CMV status not recorded). Some clones in this sample may be carry-over from other donors' samples.

The chain joins TRBV7-8 to TRBJ1-4; tentatively, D is TRBD1 (5 bases). The V end was cut by 8 bases, the J end by 7 bases, with 14 bases between. The CDR3 is 13 amino acids. Per the germline V gene, CDR1 is SGHVS and CDR2 is FQNEAQ. CDR3: CASGPRVFEKLFF. The CDR3 coding sequence is TGTGCCAGCGGCCCCAGGGTTTTTGAAAAACTGTTTTTT.

To note about this clonotype: One end of the junction is discordant with germline, which a read error may explain. The gene calls are TRBV28 and TRBJ1-2; no clear D. In germline, CDR1 is MDHEN, CDR2 SYDVKM. CDR3 length: 14 amino acids. CDR3 sequence reads: CASSLSVSVEGYTF. The DNA for the CDR3 is TGCGCCAGCAGCCTCAGCGTATCCGTAGAGGGCTACACCTTC.

CDR3 sequence (DNA): TGTGCCAGCAGTGAACTACACTACGAGCAGTACGTC. Translating gives CASSELHYEQYV. The chain has TRBV6-1 and TRBJ2-7; D gene ambiguous. CDR1 and CDR2 from the germline V gene are MNHNS and SASEGT. Trimming stripped 2 bases from V and 3 bases from J, with 5 bases between. This CDR3 comprises 12 residues.

This clonotype was recorded a few times. V and J are TRBV6-1 and TRBJ2-1, with 7 bases identical to TRBD2. The CDR3 sequence is 16 residues long. Germline V CDR1 and CDR2: MNHNS, SASEGT. V lost 6 bases to trimming and J lost 11 bases; unmatched junction nucleotides: 19. The CDR3 loop reads CASSRRAAGRNEKQFF. The CDR3 DNA reads as TGTGCCAGCAGCCGCCGTGCAGCGGGGAGAAACGAGAAGCAGTTCTTC.

The V and J genes are TRBV10-3 and TRBJ2-7, with D tentatively TRBD1 (6 bases). The CDR3 runs 16 residues. Germline assignment: CDR1 ENHRY and CDR2 SYGVKD. V dropped 3 bases and J dropped 5 bases, with 20 bases sitting between them. DNA for the CDR3: TGTGCCATCAGTGAAAGAGGGACACCATCTAACCACGAGCAGTACGTC. Its translation is CAISERGTPSNHEQYV.

The chain combines TRBV28 with TRBJ2-7, with 7 bases matching TRBD1. The CDR3 length is 14 residues. The J segment lost 4 bases and the V segment lost 6 bases, leaving 9 bases of the junction unmatched. CDR1 is MDHEN and CDR2 is SYDVKM in the germline V gene. The CDR3 loop is CASSIGQAKYEQYF. Here the CDR3 DNA reads TGTGCCAGCAGCATAGGACAGGCTAAGTACGAGCAGTACTTC.

About this clonotype itself: The junction departs from the called germline gene at one end, perhaps through a read error. This chain connects TRBV7-9 to TRBJ1-3, with D unresolved. Looked up from germline, CDR1 is SEHNR and CDR2 is FQNEAQ (reference sequence). The CDR3 length is 16 residues. The CDR3 coding sequence is TGTGACAGCAGCTTGACCTTAGGAGGCTCTGGAAACACCATATATTTT. Residues: CDSSLTLGGSGNTIYF.

Details on this clonotype: A junction boundary mismatches the germline segment, possibly from a read error. V gene TRBV7-8 combines with J gene TRBJ1-6; TRBD1 might be the D (6 bases). The V gene's germline CDR1 is SGHVS and CDR2 FQNEAQ. There are 14 residues in the CDR3. The CDR3 spells CTSSIQGRDSPLHF. For the CDR3, the DNA is TGTACCAGCAGCATCCAGGGGCGGGATTCACCCCTCCACTTT.

To note about this clonotype: A junction boundary mismatches the germline segment, possibly from a read error. This sequence joins TRBV7-2 and TRBJ1-4; 7 bases line up with TRBD1. Germline CDR1 and CDR2: SGHTA and FQGNSA. This CDR3 comprises 15 residues. The CDR3 is CASSSTTGRGEKPFF. The CDR3 nucleotides read TGTGCCAGCAGCTCGACGACAGGGCGCGGTGAAAAACCGTTTTTT.

The chain uses TRBV12-3 or TRBV12-4 and TRBJ2-2; 7 nucleotides match TRBD2. This CDR3 has 15 residues. V was pared by 7 bases and J by 6 bases, with 11 bases of the junction left unmatched. CDR3 loop: CASTFRDYYAGELFF. The CDR3 region has the DNA TGTGCCAGCACCTTCCGGGACTACTACGCCGGGGAGCTGTTTTTT.

Here the CDR3 DNA reads TGTGCCAGCAGCGCGGCTAGCGGGGTACAAGAGACCCAGTACTTC. Its translation is CASSAASGVQETQYF. The chain employs TRBV9 and TRBJ2-5, with TRBD2 matching 9 bases. Germline lookup yields CDR1 SGDLS and CDR2 YYNGEE. Trimming cost V 3 bases and J 2 bases; bases outside gene matches: 5. The CDR3 contains 15 residues.

This sequence joins TRBV13 and TRBJ2-7, with unresolved D. This CDR3 comprises 13 residues. Trimming removed 3 bases from V and 6 bases from J, with 12 bases in between. Looked up from germline, CDR1 is PRHDT and CDR2 is FYEKMQ (reference sequence). The CDR3 region is CASSFRTDSEQYF. The CDR3 nucleotides read TGTGCCAGCAGCTTTCGGACGGATAGCGAGCAGTACTTC. Filled out from reference TRBV13 and TRBJ2-7, the complete variable domain reads AAGVIQSPRHLIKEKRETATLKCYPIPRHDTVYWYQQGPGQDPQFLISFYEKMQSDKGSIPDRFSAQQFSDYHSELNMSSLELGDSALYFCASSFRTDSEQYFGPGTRLTVT.

V and J are TRBV11-2 and TRBJ2-3; no firm D call. Germline V lookup: CDR1 SGHAT, CDR2 FQNNGV. V was clipped by 5 bases and J by 2 bases, with 5 bases between them. The CDR3 sequence is 12 residues long. As DNA, the CDR3 is TGTGCCAGCAGCAAATACACAGATACGCAGTATTTT. It encodes CASSKYTDTQYF. The variable domain in full, with the rest retrieved from reference TRBV11-2 and TRBJ2-3, is EAGVAQSPRYKIIEKRQSVAFWCNPISGHATLYWYQQILGQGPKLLIQFQNNGVVDDSQLPKDRFSAERLKGVDSTLKIQPAKLEDSAVYLCASSKYTDTQYFGPGTRLTVL.

V and J are TRBV5-4 and TRBJ2-3; D not resolved. Trimming stripped 3 bases from V and 2 bases from J, with 7 bases between. The CDR3 length is 13 residues. The germline gives CDR1 SGHNT, CDR2 YYREEE (reference sequence). The CDR3 sequence is CASSSKITDTQYF. The CDR3 DNA reads TGTGCCAGCAGCTCTAAGATCACAGATACGCAGTATTTT.

This clonotype was recorded at least ten times. The gene calls are TRBV7-6 and TRBJ2-3, with D perhaps given as TRBD1 or TRBD2 (6 bases each). Germline CDR1 SGHVS, CDR2 FNYEAQ. V gave up 1 base and J gave up 7 bases, with 15 bases separating them. The CDR3 is made up of 15 amino acids. The CDR3: CASSLGEDSPHTQYF. The CDR3 DNA is TGTGCCAGCAGCTTAGGGGAGGACAGTCCACATACGCAGTATTTT.

This clonotype was observed a few times. For the CDR3, the DNA is TGCGCCAGCGCCGCGGGGATGGGCCACAATGAGCAGTTCTTC. It yields the protein CASAAGMGHNEQFF. The chain employs TRBV5-1 and TRBJ2-1; D is perhaps TRBD2 (6 bases). CDR1 is SGHRS and CDR2 is YFSETQ in the germline V gene. There are 14 residues in the CDR3. Trimming pared 7 bases from V and 5 bases from J, leaving 16 bases between.

The chain carries TRBV15 and TRBJ2-7, with 7 bases matching TRBD1. CDR3 size: 13 residues. V was pared by 5 bases and J by 3 bases, with 4 bases of the junction left unmatched. Germline assignment: CDR1 LNHNV and CDR2 YYDKDF (reference sequence). CDR3 sequence (DNA): TGTGCCACCAGCGAGGGGGCGGGCTACGAGCAGTACGTC. It codes for CATSEGAGYEQYV.

In this sample, this clonotype turned up a few times. The chain is built from TRBV24-1 and TRBJ1-2; D gene unclear. The V gene's germline CDR1 is KGHDR and CDR2 SFDVKD. The length of the CDR3 is 14 residues. Trimming stripped 3 bases from V and 7 bases from J, with 14 bases between. The DNA for the CDR3 is TGTGCCACCAGTGATATGGGCCTCTATTCTGGCTACACCTTC. It yields the protein CATSDMGLYSGYTF.

The chain joins TRBV7-9 to TRBJ1-5, with D perhaps TRBD1 (5 bases). The CDR3 spans 15 residues. V dropped 5 bases and J dropped 0 bases, with 11 bases sitting between them. Germline V gene lookup returns CDR1 SEHNR and CDR2 FQNEAQ (reference sequence). DNA of the CDR3: TGTGCCAGCAGCGGAGACAGTTATAGCAATCAGCCCCAGCATTTT. This translates into CASSGDSYSNQPQHF.

As concerns this clonotype: This may stem from a read error, because a much larger clone lies one nucleotide away. V is TRBV12-3 or TRBV12-4 and J is TRBJ2-1; 12 nucleotides agree with TRBD2. Unmatched junction bases numbered 8, after V lost 10 bases and J lost 1 base. CDR3 length: 16 residues. The CDR3 region is CANRRLAGDSYNEQFF. The CDR3 DNA reads TGTGCCAACCGACGACTAGCGGGGGATTCCTACAATGAGCAGTTCTTC.

Notes on this clonotype: An end of the junction does not agree with germline; a read error may underlie this. The rearrangement joins TRBV7-4 to TRBJ1-2; 8 nucleotides align to TRBD1. From germline, CDR1 is SGHVT and CDR2 SQSDAQ. This CDR3 has 16 residues. The CDR3 spells CASSPRGQGFGYGCTF. The CDR3 DNA reads TGTGCCAGCAGCCCACGAGGACAGGGATTTGGCTATGGCTGCACCTTC. Combining the CDR3 with reference TRBV7-4 and TRBJ1-2 gives the whole variable domain GAGVSQSPRYKVAKRGRDVALRCDSISGHVTLYWYRQTLGQGSEVLTYSQSDAQRDKSGRPSGRFSAERPERSVSTLKIQRTEQGDSAVYLCASSPRGQGFGYGCTFGSGTRLTVV.

This chain joins TRBV12-3 or TRBV12-4 and TRBJ2-3; unclear D gene. V was trimmed by 5 bases and J by 2 bases, leaving 8 bases between them. This CDR3 is 13 amino acids long. The CDR3 DNA follows: TGTGCCAGCAGTCCCGCCAACACAGATACGCAGTATTTT. Residues: CASSPANTDTQYF.

This clonotype was seen repeatedly, ten times or more. CDR3 sequence: CASSTWTGGSFNEQFF. The CDR3 DNA reads as TGTGCCAGCAGCACGTGGACAGGGGGCAGTTTCAATGAGCAGTTCTTC. The chain joins TRBV7-3 to TRBJ2-1; TRBD1 agrees at 11 bases. CDR1 and CDR2 from the germline V gene are SGHTA and FQGTGA. V gave up 5 bases and J gave up 6 bases; unmatched junction bases: 9. The CDR3 is 16 amino acids.

This clonotype was observed a handful of times. The V call is TRBV7-9, the J call TRBJ2-1, with TRBD2 identical over 8 bases. Trimming cost V 4 bases and J 0 bases; bases outside gene matches: 8. The CDR3 extends over 17 amino acids. In germline, CDR1 is SEHNR, CDR2 FQNEAQ (reference sequence). The CDR3 region has the DNA TGTGCCAGCAGCTCTTCGGGGGGGCGGGGCTCCTACAATGAGCAGTTCTTC. Residues: CASSSSGGRGSYNEQFF.

Here the CDR3 DNA reads TGTGCCAGCAGTACCCAGGGGGATCAGCCCCAGCATTTT. This gives the protein CASSTQGDQPQHF. The chain couples TRBV6-5 to TRBJ1-5, with 7 nucleotides matching TRBD1. The V segment lost 5 bases and the J segment 5 bases; nucleotides outside the gene matches: 3. The length of the CDR3 is 13 residues. Germline V gene sequence: CDR1 MNHEY, CDR2 SVGAGI.

The chain is built from TRBV27 and TRBJ1-5, with D unclear. CDR3 length: 17 residues. CDR1 is MNHEY, CDR2 SMNVEV, per germline (reference sequence). The V and J ends lost 6 bases and 7 bases respectively, with 25 bases between them. The CDR3 nucleotides are TGTGCCAGCAGCCTCGACCCTCCGGTGCCTGGGGAGCAGCCCCAGCATTTT. It yields the protein CASSLDPPVPGEQPQHF.

This clonotype was seen at least ten times. The chain couples TRBV7-9 to TRBJ2-1; TRBD1 is a possible D gene (6 bases). CDR1 and CDR2 from the germline V gene are SEHNR and FQNEAQ (reference sequence). The V end was cut by 2 bases, the J end by 0 bases, with 23 bases between. This CDR3 is built from 20 residues. This CDR3 is CASSLQGQPQGKGSYNEQFF. The CDR3 bases are TGTGCCAGCAGCTTACAAGGACAACCCCAGGGGAAGGGCTCCTACAATGAGCAGTTCTTC.